These 8 T cell receptor beta chains originate from one sample sequenced in a study of shared clonotypes between healthy human individuals. CD8 cells classed as naive were CD45RO-negative and positively selected for CCR7, excluding terminally differentiated effector memory CD45RA+ cells. Produced via immunoSEQ multiplex PCR; TCRdb's table is partial and in-frame only. This table holds around 2,000,000 clones, approximately 95% found once. What was sequenced was naive CD8+ T cells sorted from blood. Receptors were obtained from a man aged 18 to 30 in good health.

This clone was counted a single time. V is TRBV6-6 and J is TRBJ2-7; 7 bases agree with TRBD1. The CDR3 runs 13 residues. The J segment lost 6 bases and the V segment lost 2 bases, leaving 4 bases of the junction unmatched. Germline V gene lookup returns CDR1 MNHNY and CDR2 SVGAGI (reference sequence). Here the CDR3 reads CASSYGRGIEQYF. For the CDR3, the DNA is TGTGCCAGCAGTTACGGCAGGGGGATCGAGCAGTACTTC.

The V and J genes are TRBV5-6 and TRBJ2-7; 8 bases line up with TRBD2. V lost 2 bases and J lost 3; bases outside the gene matches: 10. The CDR3 spans 16 residues. Germline V gene lookup returns CDR1 SGHDT and CDR2 YYEEEE. The CDR3 sequence: CASSFSTSGLLYEQYF. The DNA for the CDR3 is TGTGCCAGCAGCTTCTCTACTAGCGGTCTCCTCTACGAGCAGTACTTC.

This chain uses TRBV7-3 with TRBJ1-4; D unresolved. Between the trimmed V and J ends, which lost 5 bases and 7 bases, there was a span of 11 bases. The CDR3 covers 13 residues. In germline, CDR1 is SGHTA, CDR2 FQGTGA. CDR3 coding DNA: TGTGCCAGCAGCCCTGGGGTCGGTGAAAAACTGTTTTTT. Translating gives CASSPGVGEKLFF. The full variable domain, rest sourced from reference TRBV7-3 and TRBJ1-4, is GAGVSQTPSNKVTEKGKYVELRCDPISGHTALYWYRQSLGQGPEFLIYFQGTGAADDSGLPNDRFFAVRPEGSVSTLKIQRTERGDSAVYLCASSPGVGEKLFFGSGTQLSVL.

This chain uses TRBV28 with TRBJ1-5; D gene unclear. V lost 1 base and J 3 bases, leaving 7 bases between the germline ends. In germline, CDR1 is MDHEN, CDR2 SYDVKM. This CDR3 spans 14 amino acids. The CDR3 protein is CASSLSGFNQPQHF. The CDR3 DNA reads as TGTGCCAGCAGTTTATCTGGGTTCAATCAGCCCCAGCATTTT.

This rearrangement joins TRBV5-6 to TRBJ2-5; unclear D gene. Trimming cost V 0 bases and J 0 bases, with 6 bases left between them. The CDR3 sequence is 14 residues long. Germline-derived CDR1 and CDR2 are SGHDT and YYEEEE. The CDR3 is CASSLEVYQETQYF. The CDR3, as DNA: TGTGCCAGCAGCTTGGAGGTGTACCAAGAGACCCAGTACTTC.

As concerns this clone: Relative to the germline gene, one junction end is altered; a read error may explain this. The J gene is TRBJ1-1, the V gene TRBV28; D unclear. Germline assignment: CDR1 MDHEN and CDR2 SYDVKM. This CDR3 contains 14 residues. CDR3: CASSPLGEVPEAFF. CDR3 sequence (DNA): TGTGCCAGCAGTCCCCTGGGTGAGGTCCCTGAGGCTTTCTTT.

The J gene is TRBJ2-7, the V gene TRBV5-6; no reliable D call. V dropped 0 bases and J dropped 3 bases, with 13 bases sitting between them. The CDR3 has 15 amino acids. CDR1 is SGHDT, CDR2 YYEEEE, per germline. CDR3 sequence reads: CASSLVSTLGYEQYF. DNA of the CDR3: TGTGCCAGCAGCTTGGTCTCCACCTTGGGCTACGAGCAGTACTTC.

This clone has just one count. The J gene is TRBJ2-7, the V gene TRBV4-2; 7 nucleotides agree with TRBD1. The CDR3 has 15 amino acids. The germline V gene encodes CDR1 LGHNA and CDR2 YNFKEQ. The V and J ends lost 4 bases and 4 bases, in that order; junction bases with no gene match: 10. Written as DNA, the CDR3 is TGTGCCAGCAGCCCCGTGGCAGGGGGACCTTACGAGCAGTACTTC. Translating gives CASSPVAGGPYEQYF.